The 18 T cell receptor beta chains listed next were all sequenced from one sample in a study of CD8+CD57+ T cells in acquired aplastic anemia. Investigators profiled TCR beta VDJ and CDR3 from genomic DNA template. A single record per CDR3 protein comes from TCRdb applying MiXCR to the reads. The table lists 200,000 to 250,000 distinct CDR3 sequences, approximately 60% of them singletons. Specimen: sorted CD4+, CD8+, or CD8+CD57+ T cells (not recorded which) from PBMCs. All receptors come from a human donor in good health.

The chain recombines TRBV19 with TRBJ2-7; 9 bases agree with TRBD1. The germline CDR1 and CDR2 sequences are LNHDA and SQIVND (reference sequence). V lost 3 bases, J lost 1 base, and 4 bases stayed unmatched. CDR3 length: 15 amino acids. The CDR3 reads CASSIGQGPSYEQYV. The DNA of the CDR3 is TGTGCCAGTAGTATTGGACAGGGGCCTTCCTACGAGCAGTACGTC.

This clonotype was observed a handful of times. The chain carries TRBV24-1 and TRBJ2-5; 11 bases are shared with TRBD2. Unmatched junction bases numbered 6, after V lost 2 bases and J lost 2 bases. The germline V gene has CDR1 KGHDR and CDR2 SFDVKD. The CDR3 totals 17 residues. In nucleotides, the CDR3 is TGTGCCACCAGTGATTCCGGACTAGCGGGCCAACAAGAGACCCAGTACTTC. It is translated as CATSDSGLAGQQETQYF.

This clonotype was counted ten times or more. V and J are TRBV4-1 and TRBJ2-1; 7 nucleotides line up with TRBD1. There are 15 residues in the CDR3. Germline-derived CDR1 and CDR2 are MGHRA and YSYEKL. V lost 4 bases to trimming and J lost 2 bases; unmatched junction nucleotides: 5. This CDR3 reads CASSRTGDPYNEQFF. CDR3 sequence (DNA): TGCGCCAGCAGCCGCACAGGGGACCCCTACAATGAGCAGTTCTTC.

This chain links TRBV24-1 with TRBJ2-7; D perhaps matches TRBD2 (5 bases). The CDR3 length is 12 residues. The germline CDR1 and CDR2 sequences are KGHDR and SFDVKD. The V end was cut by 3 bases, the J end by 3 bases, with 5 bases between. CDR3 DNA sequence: TGTGCCACCAGTGATGGAGGCTACGAGCAGTACTTC. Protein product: CATSDGGYEQYF.

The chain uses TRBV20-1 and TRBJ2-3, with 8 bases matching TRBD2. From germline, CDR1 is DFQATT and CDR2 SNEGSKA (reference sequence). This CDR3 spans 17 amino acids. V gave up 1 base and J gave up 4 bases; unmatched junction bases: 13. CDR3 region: CSARVPGGAQDPDTQYF. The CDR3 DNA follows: TGCAGTGCTAGAGTTCCGGGGGGGGCCCAGGACCCAGATACGCAGTATTTT.

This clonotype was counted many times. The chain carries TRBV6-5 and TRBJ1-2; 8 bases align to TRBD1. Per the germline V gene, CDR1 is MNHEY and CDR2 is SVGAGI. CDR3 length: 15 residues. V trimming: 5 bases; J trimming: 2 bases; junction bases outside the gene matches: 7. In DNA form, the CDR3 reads TGTGCCAGCAGTAACCGGGACAGGTTGAACTATGGCTACACCTTC. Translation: CASSNRDRLNYGYTF.

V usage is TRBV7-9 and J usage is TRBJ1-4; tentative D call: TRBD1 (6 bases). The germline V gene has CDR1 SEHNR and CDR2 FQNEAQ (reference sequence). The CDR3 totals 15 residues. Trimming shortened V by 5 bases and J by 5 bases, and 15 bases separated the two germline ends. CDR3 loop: CASSPPTGANEKLFF. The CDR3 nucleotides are TGTGCCAGCAGCCCTCCGACAGGCGCGAATGAAAAACTGTTTTTT.

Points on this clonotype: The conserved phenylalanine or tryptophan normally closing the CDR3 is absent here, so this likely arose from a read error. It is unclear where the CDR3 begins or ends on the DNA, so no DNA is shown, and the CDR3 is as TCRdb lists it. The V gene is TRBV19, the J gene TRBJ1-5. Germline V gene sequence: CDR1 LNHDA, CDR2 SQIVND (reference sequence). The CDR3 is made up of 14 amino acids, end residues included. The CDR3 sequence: CASRRVYVDPSEYL.

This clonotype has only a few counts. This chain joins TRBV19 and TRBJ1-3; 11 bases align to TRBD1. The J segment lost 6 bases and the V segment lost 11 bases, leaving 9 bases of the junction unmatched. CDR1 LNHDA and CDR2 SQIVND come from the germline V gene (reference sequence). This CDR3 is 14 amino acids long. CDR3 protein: CAAGQGAVVNTIYF. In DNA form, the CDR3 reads TGTGCCGCAGGACAGGGGGCGGTGGTAAACACCATATATTTT.

The CDR3 loop reads CSVTDRGGNQPQHF. In DNA form, the CDR3 reads TGCAGTGTAACGGACAGGGGTGGCAATCAGCCCCAGCATTTT. The rearrangement joins TRBV20-1 to TRBJ1-5, with 9 bases lining up with TRBD1. The germline V gene encodes CDR1 DFQATT and CDR2 SNEGSKA (reference sequence). With 7 bases clipped from V and 2 bases from J, the junction kept 6 bases outside the gene matches. This CDR3 is 14 amino acids long.

Here the CDR3 DNA reads TGCAGCGTTGAGGGGCGTCCGGCAGGGTCAGGGGGAGAAAAACTGTTTTTT. Amino acid sequence: CSVEGRPAGSGGEKLFF. V usage is TRBV29-1 and J usage is TRBJ1-4; 7 positions agree with TRBD1. Germline CDR1 reads SQVTM; CDR2 reads ANQGSEA. V trimming: 3 bases; J trimming: 8 bases; junction bases outside the gene matches: 18. The CDR3 has 17 amino acids. Filled out from reference TRBV29-1 and TRBJ1-4, the complete variable domain reads SAVISQKPSRDICQRGTSLTIQCQVDSQVTMMFWYRQQPGQSLTLIATANQGSEATYESGFVIDKFPISRPNLTFSTLTVSNMSPEDSSIYLCSVEGRPAGSGGEKLFFGSGTQLSVL.

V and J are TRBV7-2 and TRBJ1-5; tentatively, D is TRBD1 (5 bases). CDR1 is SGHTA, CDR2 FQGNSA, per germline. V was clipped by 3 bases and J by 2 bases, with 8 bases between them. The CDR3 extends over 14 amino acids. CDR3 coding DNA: TGTGCCAGCAGCTTCGACAGTGGCAATCAGCCCCAGCATTTT. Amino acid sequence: CASSFDSGNQPQHF.

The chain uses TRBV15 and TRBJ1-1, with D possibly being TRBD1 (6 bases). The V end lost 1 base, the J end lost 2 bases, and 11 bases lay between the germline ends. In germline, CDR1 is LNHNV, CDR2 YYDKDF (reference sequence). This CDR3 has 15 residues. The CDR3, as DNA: TGTGCCACCAGCAGAGGGGGGACATCCAACACTGAAGCTTTCTTT. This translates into CATSRGGTSNTEAFF.

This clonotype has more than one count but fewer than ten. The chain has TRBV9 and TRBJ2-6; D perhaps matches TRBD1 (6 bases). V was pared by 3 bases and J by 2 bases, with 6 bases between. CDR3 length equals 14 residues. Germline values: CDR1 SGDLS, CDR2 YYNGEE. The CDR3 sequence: CASSAGAGANVLTF. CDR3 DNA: TGTGCCAGCAGCGCAGGGGCTGGGGCCAACGTCCTGACTTTC.

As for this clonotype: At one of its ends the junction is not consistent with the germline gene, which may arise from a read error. The DNA for the CDR3 is TGTGCCAGCAGCTTAGATTTAGAAAGCGAGACCCAGTACTTC. This sequence encodes CASSLDLESETQYF. The chain joins TRBV12-3 or TRBV12-4 to TRBJ2-5; no definite D call. CDR3 length: 14 residues.

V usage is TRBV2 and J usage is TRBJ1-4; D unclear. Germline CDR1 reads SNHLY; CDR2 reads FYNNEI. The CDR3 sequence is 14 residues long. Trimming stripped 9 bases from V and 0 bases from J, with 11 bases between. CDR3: CASRTRATNEKLFF. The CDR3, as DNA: TGTGCCAGTAGGACGCGTGCAACTAATGAAAAACTGTTTTTT.

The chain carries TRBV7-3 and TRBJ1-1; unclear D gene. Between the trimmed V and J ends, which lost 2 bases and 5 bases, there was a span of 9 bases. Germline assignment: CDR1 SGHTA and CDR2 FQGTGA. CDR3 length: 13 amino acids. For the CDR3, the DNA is TGTGCCAGCAGCTTAGTGGCAGATACTGAAGCTTTCTTT. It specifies CASSLVADTEAFF.

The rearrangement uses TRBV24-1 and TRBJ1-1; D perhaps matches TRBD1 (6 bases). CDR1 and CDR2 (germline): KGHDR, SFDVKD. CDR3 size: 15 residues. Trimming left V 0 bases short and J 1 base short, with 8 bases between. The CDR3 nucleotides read TGTGCCACCAGTGATTTGAAACAGGGGAACACTGAAGCTTTCTTT. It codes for CATSDLKQGNTEAFF.